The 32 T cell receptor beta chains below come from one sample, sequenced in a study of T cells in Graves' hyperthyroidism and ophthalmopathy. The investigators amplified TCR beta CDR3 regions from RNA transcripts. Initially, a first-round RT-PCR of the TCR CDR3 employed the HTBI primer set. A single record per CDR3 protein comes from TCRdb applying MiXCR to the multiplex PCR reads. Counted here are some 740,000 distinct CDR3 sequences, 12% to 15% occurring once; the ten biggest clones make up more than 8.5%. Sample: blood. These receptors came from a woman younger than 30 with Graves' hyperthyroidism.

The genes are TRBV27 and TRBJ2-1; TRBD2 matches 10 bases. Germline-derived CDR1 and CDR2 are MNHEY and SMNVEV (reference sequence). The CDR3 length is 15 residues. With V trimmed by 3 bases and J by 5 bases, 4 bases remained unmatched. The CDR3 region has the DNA TGTGCCAGCAGTTTCACCGGGACTAGCGACAATGAGCAGTTCTTC. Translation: CASSFTGTSDNEQFF.

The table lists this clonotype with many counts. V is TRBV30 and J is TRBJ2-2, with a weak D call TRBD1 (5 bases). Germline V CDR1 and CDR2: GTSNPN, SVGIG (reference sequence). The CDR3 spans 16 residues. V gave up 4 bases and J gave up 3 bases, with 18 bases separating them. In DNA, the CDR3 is TGTGCCTGGACAATCGTTGGGGCGATAGACACCGGGGAGCTGTTTTTT. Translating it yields CAWTIVGAIDTGELFF.

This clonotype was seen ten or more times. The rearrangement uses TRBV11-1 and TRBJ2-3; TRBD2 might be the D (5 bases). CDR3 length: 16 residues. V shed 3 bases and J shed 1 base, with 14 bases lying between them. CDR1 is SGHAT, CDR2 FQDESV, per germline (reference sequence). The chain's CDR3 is CASSFRGKGGTDTQYF. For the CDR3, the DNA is TGTGCCAGCAGCTTCCGGGGTAAGGGAGGCACAGATACGCAGTATTTT.

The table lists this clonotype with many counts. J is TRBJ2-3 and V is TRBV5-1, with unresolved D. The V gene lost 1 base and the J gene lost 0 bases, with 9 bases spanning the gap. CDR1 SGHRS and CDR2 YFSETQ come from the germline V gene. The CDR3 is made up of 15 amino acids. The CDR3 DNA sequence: TGCGCCAGCAGCTTGACATCTTCTAGCACAGATACGCAGTATTTT. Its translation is CASSLTSSSTDTQYF.

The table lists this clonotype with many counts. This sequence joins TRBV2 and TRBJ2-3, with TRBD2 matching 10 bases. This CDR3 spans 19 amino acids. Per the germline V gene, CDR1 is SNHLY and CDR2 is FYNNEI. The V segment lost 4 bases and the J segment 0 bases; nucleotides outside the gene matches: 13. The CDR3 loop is CASSGAASGSWGSTDTQYF. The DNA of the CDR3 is TGTGCCAGCAGTGGAGCGGCTAGCGGGAGTTGGGGAAGCACAGATACGCAGTATTTT.

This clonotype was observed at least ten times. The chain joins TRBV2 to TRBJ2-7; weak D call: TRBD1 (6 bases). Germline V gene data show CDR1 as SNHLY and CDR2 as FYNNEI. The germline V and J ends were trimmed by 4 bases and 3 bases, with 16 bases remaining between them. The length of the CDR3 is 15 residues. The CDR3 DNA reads TGTGCCAGCAGTGCCCGGACAGTTTCCCTCTACGAGCAGTACTTC. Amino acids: CASSARTVSLYEQYF.

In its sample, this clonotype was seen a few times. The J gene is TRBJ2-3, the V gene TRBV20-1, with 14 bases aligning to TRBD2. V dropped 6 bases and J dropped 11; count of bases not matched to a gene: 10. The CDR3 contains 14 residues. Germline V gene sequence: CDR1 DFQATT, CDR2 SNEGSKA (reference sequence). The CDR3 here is CSARTSGRRGGQYF. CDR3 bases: TGCAGTGCCCGGACTAGCGGGAGGAGAGGGGGGCAGTATTTT.

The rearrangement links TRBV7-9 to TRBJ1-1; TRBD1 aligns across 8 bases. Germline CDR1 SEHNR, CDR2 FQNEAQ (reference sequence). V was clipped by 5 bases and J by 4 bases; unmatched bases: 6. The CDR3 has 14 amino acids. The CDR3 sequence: CASSDDRGSTEAFF. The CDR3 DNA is TGTGCCAGCAGCGATGACAGGGGTTCCACTGAAGCTTTCTTT.

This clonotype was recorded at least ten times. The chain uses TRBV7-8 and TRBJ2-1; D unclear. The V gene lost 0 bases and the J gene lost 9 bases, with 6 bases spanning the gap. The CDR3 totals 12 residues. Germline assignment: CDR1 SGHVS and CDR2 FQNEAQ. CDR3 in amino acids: CASSLATTEQFF. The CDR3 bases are TGTGCCAGCAGCTTAGCTACAACTGAGCAGTTCTTC.

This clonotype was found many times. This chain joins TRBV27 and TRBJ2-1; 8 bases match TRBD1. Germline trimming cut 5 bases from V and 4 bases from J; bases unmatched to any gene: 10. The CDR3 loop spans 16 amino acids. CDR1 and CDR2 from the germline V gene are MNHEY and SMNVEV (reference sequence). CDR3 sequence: CASSMGRDRLYNEQFF. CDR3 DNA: TGTGCCAGCAGTATGGGCCGGGACAGGCTATACAATGAGCAGTTCTTC.

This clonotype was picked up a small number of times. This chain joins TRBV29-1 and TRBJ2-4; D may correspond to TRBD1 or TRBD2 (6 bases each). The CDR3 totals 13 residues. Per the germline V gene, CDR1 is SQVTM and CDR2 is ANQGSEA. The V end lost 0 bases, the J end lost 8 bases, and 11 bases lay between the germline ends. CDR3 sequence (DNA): TGCAGCGTTGAAGACAGGGGCGGGGACATTCAGTACTTC. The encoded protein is CSVEDRGGDIQYF.

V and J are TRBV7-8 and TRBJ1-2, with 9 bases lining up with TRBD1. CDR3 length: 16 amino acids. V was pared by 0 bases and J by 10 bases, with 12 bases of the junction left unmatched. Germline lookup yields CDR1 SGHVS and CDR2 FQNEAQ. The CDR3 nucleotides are TGTGCCAGCAGCTTAGCCTCGTACAGGGGGCGACGTGACTACACCTTC. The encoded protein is CASSLASYRGRRDYTF.

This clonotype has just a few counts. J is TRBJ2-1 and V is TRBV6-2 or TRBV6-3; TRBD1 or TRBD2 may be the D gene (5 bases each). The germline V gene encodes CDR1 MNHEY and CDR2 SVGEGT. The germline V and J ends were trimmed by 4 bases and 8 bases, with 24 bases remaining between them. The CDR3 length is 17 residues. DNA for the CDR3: TGTGCCAGCAGTTTACGGGACCCTCCTTGGTCCGGCGATGAGCAGTTCTTC. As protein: CASSLRDPPWSGDEQFF.

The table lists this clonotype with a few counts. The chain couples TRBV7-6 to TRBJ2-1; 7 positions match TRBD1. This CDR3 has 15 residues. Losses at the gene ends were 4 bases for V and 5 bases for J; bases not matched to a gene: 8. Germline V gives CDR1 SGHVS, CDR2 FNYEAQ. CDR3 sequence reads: CASSSRTTGNNEQFF. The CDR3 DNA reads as TGTGCCAGCAGCTCCCGCACGACAGGGAACAATGAGCAGTTCTTC.

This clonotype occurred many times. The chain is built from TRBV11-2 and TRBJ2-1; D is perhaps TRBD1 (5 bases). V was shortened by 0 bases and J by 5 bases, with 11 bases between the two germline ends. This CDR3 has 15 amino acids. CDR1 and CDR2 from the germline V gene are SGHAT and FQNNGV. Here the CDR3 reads CASSLEAGSHNEQFF. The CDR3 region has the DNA TGTGCCAGCAGCTTAGAGGCAGGGTCCCACAATGAGCAGTTCTTC.

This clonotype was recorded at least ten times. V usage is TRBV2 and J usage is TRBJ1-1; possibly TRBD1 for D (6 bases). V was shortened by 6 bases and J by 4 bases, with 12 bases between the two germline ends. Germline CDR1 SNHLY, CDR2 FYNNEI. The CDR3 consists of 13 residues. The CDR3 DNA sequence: TGTGCCAGCAGGGGGGGGACACCCACTGAAGCTTTCTTT. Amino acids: CASRGGTPTEAFF.

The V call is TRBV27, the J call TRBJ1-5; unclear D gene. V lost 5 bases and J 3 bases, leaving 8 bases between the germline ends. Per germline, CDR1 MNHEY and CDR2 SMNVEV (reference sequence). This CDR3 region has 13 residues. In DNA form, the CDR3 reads TGTGCCAGCAGTGCGGCGGTCAATCAGCCCCAGCATTTT. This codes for CASSAAVNQPQHF.

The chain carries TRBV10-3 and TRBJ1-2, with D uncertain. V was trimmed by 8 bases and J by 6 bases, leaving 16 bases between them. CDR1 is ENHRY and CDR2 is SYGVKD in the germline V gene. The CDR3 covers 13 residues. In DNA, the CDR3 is TGTGCCATCGAAACTAACTGGCGCGATGGCTACACCTTC. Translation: CAIETNWRDGYTF.

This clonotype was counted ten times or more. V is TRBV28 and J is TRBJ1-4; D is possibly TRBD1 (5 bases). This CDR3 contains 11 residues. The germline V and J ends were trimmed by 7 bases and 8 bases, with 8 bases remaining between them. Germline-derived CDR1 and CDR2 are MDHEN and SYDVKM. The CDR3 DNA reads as TGTGCCAGCAACGGGGGAGAAAAACTGTTTTTT. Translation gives CASNGGEKLFF. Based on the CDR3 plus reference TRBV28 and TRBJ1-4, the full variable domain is DVKVTQSSRYLVKRTGEKVFLECVQDMDHENMFWYRQDPGLGLRLIYFSYDVKMKEKGDIPEGYSVSREKKERFSLILESASTNQTSMYLCASNGGEKLFFGSGTQLSVL.

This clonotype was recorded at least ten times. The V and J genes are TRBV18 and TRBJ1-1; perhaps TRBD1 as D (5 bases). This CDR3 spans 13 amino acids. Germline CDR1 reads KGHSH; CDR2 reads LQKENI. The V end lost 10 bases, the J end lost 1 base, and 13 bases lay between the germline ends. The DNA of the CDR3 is TGTGCCACCCTACCTCAGGGGAACACTGAAGCTTTCTTT. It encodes CATLPQGNTEAFF. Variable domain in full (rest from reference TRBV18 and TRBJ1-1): NAGVMQNPRHLVRRRGQEARLRCSPMKGHSHVYWYRQLPEEGLKFMVYLQKENIIDESGMPKERFSAEFPKEGPSILRIQQVVRGDSAAYFCATLPQGNTEAFFGQGTRLTVV.

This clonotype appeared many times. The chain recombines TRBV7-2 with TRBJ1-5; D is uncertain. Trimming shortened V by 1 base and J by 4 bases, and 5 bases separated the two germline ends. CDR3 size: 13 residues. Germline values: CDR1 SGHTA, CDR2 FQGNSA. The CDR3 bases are TGTGCCAGCAGCTTAGACAGAAATCAGCCCCAGCATTTT. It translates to CASSLDRNQPQHF. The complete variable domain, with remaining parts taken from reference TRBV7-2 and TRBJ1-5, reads GAGVSQSPSNKVTEKGKDVELRCDPISGHTALYWYRQSLGQGLEFLIYFQGNSAPDKSGLPSDRFSAERTGGSVSTLTIQRTQQEDSAVYLCASSLDRNQPQHFGDGTRLSIL.

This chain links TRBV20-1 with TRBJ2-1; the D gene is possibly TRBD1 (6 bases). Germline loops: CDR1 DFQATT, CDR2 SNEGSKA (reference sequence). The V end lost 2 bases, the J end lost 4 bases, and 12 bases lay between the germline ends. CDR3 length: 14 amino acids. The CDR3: CSARSNRAYNEQFF. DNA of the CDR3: TGCAGTGCTAGAAGTAACAGGGCTTACAATGAGCAGTTCTTC.

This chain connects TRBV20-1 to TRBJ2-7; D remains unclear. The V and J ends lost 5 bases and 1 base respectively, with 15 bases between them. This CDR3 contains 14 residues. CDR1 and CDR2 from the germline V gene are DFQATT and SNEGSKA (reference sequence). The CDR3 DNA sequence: TGCAGTGCTCCAACGACACTGGGGTCCTACGAGCAGTACTTC. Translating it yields CSAPTTLGSYEQYF.

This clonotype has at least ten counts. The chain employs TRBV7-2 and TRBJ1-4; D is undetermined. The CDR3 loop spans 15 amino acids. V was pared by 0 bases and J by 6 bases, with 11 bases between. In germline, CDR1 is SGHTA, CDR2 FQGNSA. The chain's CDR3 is CASSLALGWDEKLFF. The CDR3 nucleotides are TGTGCCAGCAGCTTAGCGCTGGGTTGGGATGAAAAACTGTTTTTT.

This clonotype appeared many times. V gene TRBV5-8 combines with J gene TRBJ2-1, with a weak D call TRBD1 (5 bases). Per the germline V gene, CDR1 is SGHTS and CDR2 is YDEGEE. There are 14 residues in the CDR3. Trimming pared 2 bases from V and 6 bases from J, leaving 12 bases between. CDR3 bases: TGTGCCAGCAGCTTACGCGACAGAATCAATGAGCAGTTCTTC. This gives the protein CASSLRDRINEQFF.

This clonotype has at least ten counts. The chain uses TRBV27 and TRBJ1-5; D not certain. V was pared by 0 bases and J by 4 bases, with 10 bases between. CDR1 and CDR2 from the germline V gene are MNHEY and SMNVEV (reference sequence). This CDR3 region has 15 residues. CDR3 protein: CASSLSLGLNQPQHF. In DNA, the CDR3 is TGTGCCAGCAGTTTATCTCTAGGGTTGAATCAGCCCCAGCATTTT.

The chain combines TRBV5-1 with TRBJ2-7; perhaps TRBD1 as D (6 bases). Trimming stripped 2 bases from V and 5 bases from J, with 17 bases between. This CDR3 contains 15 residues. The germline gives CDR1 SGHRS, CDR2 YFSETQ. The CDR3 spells CASSFMWGPRDEQYF. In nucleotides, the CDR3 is TGCGCCAGCAGCTTCATGTGGGGGCCCCGCGACGAGCAGTACTTC.

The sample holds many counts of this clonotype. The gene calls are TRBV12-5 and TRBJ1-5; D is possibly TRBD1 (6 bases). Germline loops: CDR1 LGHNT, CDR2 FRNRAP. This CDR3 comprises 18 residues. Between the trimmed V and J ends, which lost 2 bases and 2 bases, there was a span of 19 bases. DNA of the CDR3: TGTGCTAGTGGTTTGCCCAGGGGCCGGTTAAGGGGCAATCAGCCCCAGCATTTT. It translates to CASGLPRGRLRGNQPQHF.

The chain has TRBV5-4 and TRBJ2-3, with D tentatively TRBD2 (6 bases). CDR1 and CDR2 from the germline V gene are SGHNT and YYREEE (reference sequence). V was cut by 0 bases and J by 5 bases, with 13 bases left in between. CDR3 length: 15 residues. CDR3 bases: TGTGCCAGCAGCTTGGGTACGGGAGTGGTAGATACGCAGTATTTT. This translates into CASSLGTGVVDTQYF. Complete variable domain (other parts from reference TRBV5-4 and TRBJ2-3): ETGVTQSPTHLIKTRGQQVTLRCSSQSGHNTVSWYQQALGQGPQFIFQYYREEENGRGNFPPRFSGLQFPNYSSELNVNALELDDSALYLCASSLGTGVVDTQYFGPGTRLTVL.

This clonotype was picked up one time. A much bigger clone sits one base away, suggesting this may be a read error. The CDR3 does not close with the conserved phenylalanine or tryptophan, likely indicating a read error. As DNA, the CDR3 is TGTGCCAGCAGTTCCCGCCGGAATACGCAGTATCTT. Its translation: CASSSRRNTQYL. J is TRBJ2-3 and V is TRBV6-2 or TRBV6-3, with D unclear. The CDR3 totals 12 residues. CDR1 MNHEY and CDR2 SVGEGT come from the germline V gene. Trimming shortened V by 4 bases and J by 7 bases, and 9 bases separated the two germline ends.

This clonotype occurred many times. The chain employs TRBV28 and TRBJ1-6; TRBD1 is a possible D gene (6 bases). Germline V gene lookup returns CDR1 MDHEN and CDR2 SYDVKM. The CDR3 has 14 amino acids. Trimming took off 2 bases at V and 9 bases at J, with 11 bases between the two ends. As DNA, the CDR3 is TGTGCCAGCAGTTTACCGCAGGGGATTTCACCCCTCCACTTT. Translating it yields CASSLPQGISPLHF.

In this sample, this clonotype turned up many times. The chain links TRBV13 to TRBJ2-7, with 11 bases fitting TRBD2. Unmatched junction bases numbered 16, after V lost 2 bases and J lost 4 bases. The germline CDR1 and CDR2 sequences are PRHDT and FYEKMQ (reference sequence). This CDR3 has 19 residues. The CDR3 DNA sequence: TGTGCCAGCAGCTTATATCGGACCGTGACTAGCGGGGTTCAATACGAGCAGTACTTC. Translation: CASSLYRTVTSGVQYEQYF.